Listed below are T cell receptor beta chains from one sample, sequenced in a study of blood T cell dynamics during melanoma immunotherapy. Produced via immunoSEQ multiplex PCR; TCRdb's table is partial and in-frame only. The repertoire holds just over 7,000 clones, approximately 83% seen once, with over 15% in the top ten. The sample in question was blood, obtained from a patient treated with checkpoint blockade. The receptors shown here come from a human donor with melanoma. Each CDR3 is given with its conserved first and last residue. Only some rows state a clone size, as once, few, many or a class for expanded clones.

CDR3: CASSYVSNYGYTF
J: TRBJ1-2
length: 13
size: few
V: TRBV6-6

CDR3: CASSVDSTRGETQYF
J: TRBJ2-5
length: 15
size: -
V: TRBV2

CDR3: CASSPQTSGNTIYF
J: TRBJ1-3
length: 14
size: -
V: TRBV6-1

CDR3: CASSPTDGQGTEAFF
J: TRBJ1-1
length: 15
size: medium-sized
V: TRBV18

CDR3: CASSKRGWADESYEQYF
J: TRBJ2-7
length: 17
size: few
V: TRBV5-1

CDR3: CASSYAPGSIANYGYTF
J: TRBJ1-2
length: 17
size: -
V: TRBV7-9

CDR3: CASGVHLQGNTEAFF
J: TRBJ1-1
length: 15
size: -
V: TRBV28

CDR3: CASREGRSPQHF
J: TRBJ1-5
length: 12
size: -
V: TRBV28

CDR3: CSVEKSAAPGEQYF
J: TRBJ2-5
length: 14
size: -
V: TRBV29-1

CDR3: CASAGSSETGELFF
J: TRBJ2-2
length: 14
size: -
V: TRBV6-4

CDR3: CSASGGPEQYF
J: TRBJ2-7
length: 11
size: -
V: TRBV20-1

CDR3: CASSITRDSTAPMNTEAFF
J: TRBJ1-1
length: 19
size: -
V: TRBV19

CDR3: CASSFDSHNEQFF
J: TRBJ2-1
length: 13
size: -
V: TRBV27

CDR3: CASSRPGTPTYEQYF
J: TRBJ2-7
length: 15
size: -
V: TRBV18

CDR3: CASSFLGQGYEQYF
J: -
length: 14
size: few
V: TRBV27

CDR3: CASSLYSEAFF
J: TRBJ1-1
length: 11
size: -
V: TRBV6-1

CDR3: CASSSTSQGEQYF
J: TRBJ2-5
length: 13
size: -
V: TRBV27

CDR3: CSVTGTGVRGYTF
J: TRBJ1-2
length: 13
size: few
V: TRBV29-1

CDR3: CASRVTGGKETQYF
J: TRBJ2-5
length: 14
size: -
V: TRBV6-1

CDR3: CASSINSLAEDTQYF
J: TRBJ2-3
length: 15
size: -
V: TRBV19

CDR3: CASSRAPGYEKLFF
J: TRBJ1-4
length: 14
size: once
V: TRBV7-2

CDR3: CASSYSWTSGNEQFF
J: TRBJ2-1
length: 15
size: -
V: TRBV6-5

CDR3: CASSLPYTSEQYF
J: TRBJ2-7
length: 13
size: -
V: TRBV7-2

CDR3: CASRPTGVPSYEQYF
J: TRBJ2-7
length: 15
size: -
V: TRBV13

CDR3: CASSPARGPYEQYF
J: TRBJ2-7
length: 14
size: -
V: TRBV19

CDR3: CASSELGTGFYEQYF
J: TRBJ2-7
length: 15
size: -
V: TRBV6-1

CDR3: CASSQEEGANYGYTF
J: TRBJ1-2
length: 15
size: -
V: TRBV4-3

CDR3: CASSEPSRRSPLHF
J: TRBJ1-6
length: 14
size: -
V: TRBV25-1

CDR3: CASRLTAIRGREWLFF
J: TRBJ2-2
length: 16
size: -
V: TRBV28

CDR3: CASSLRDYLTGELFF
J: TRBJ2-2
length: 15
size: -
V: TRBV7-9

CDR3: CASSFTYTNYGYTF
J: TRBJ1-2
length: 14
size: -
V: TRBV30

CDR3: CSVEDSMTGGYEQYF
J: TRBJ2-7
length: 15
size: -
V: TRBV29-1

CDR3: CASSSSPGNTIYF
J: TRBJ1-3
length: 13
size: -
V: TRBV7-2

CDR3: CASSKGSGLAGANYEQYF
J: TRBJ2-7
length: 18
size: -
V: TRBV5-1

CDR3: CASSPDLNQETQYF
J: TRBJ2-5
length: 14
size: -
V: TRBV5-1

CDR3: CTSSHPVAGGSREQYF
J: TRBJ2-7
length: 16
size: -
V: TRBV1

CDR3: CASSLTSGRSSYEQYF
J: TRBJ2-7
length: 16
size: few
V: TRBV28

CDR3: CASSLGAGRGEAFF
J: TRBJ1-1
length: 14
size: once
V: TRBV7-9

CDR3: CSAGTDGYTF
J: TRBJ1-2
length: 10
size: -
V: TRBV20-1

CDR3: CASSDTGGDWRSNQPQHF
J: TRBJ1-5
length: 18
size: -
V: TRBV28

CDR3: CASSYSSEQYF
J: TRBJ2-7
length: 11
size: -
V: TRBV6-5

CDR3: CASSYFLQGTYYGYTF
J: TRBJ1-2
length: 16
size: -
V: TRBV5-8

CDR3: CASSQGLAGTYEQYF
J: TRBJ2-7
length: 15
size: -
V: TRBV4-1

CDR3: CSAKGPAAQHF
J: TRBJ1-5
length: 11
size: few
V: TRBV20-1

CDR3: CASSISGRAQHF
J: TRBJ1-5
length: 12
size: few
V: TRBV19

CDR3: CASSPGTGGYGYTF
J: TRBJ1-2
length: 14
size: -
V: TRBV5-1

CDR3: CASSLQGPGELFF
J: TRBJ2-2
length: 13
size: -
V: TRBV6-5

CDR3: CASSILGGTVRNQPQHF
J: TRBJ1-5
length: 17
size: -
V: TRBV19

CDR3: CASSPGWGGSPYEQYF
J: TRBJ2-7
length: 16
size: -
V: TRBV7-9

CDR3: CASSLTEGTEAFF
J: TRBJ1-1
length: 13
size: -
V: TRBV7-3